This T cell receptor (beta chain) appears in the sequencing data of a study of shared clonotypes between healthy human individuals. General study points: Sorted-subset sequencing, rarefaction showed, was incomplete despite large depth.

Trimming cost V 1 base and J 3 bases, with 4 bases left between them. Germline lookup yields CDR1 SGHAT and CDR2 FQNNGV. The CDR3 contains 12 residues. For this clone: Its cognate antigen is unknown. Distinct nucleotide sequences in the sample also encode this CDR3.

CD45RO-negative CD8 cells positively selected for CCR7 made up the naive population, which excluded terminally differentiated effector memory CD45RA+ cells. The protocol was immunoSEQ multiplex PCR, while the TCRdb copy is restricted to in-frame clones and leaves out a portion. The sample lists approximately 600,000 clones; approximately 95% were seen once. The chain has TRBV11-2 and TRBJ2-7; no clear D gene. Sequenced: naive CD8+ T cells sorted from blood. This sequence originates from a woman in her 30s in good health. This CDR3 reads CASSLVVYEQYF. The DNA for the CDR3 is TGTGCCAGCAGCTTAGTAGTCTACGAGCAGTACTTC.